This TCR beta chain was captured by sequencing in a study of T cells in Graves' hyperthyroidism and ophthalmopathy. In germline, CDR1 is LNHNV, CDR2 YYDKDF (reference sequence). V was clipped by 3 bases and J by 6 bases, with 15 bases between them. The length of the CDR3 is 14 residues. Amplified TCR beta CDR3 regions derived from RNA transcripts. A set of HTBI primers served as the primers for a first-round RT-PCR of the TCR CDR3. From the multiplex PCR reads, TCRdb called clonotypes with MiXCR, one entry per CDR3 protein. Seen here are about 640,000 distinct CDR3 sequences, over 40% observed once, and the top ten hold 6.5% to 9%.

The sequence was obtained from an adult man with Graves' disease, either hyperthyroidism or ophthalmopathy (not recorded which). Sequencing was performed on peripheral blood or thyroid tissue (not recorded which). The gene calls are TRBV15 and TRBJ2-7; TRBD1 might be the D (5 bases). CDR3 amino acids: CATSSLDQGPEQYF. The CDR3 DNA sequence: TGTGCCACCAGCAGCCTAGACCAGGGCCCCGAGCAGTACTTC.